Shown below are 18 T cell receptor beta chains from a single sample sequenced in a study of blood T cell repertoires in COVID-19. Assay used: immunoSEQ multiplex PCR; TCRdb lists only in-frame clones, some missing. The table shows tens of thousands of clones, with about four fifths occurring only once. The specimen sequenced was peripheral blood. The source of these receptors is a human donor in a cohort sampled during active COVID-19.

CDR3 sequence (DNA): TGTGCCAGCAGCGATGGACAGGGAAGCTATGGCTACACCTTC. This encodes CASSDGQGSYGYTF. The chain has TRBV9 and TRBJ1-2; 8 bases align to TRBD1. Per the germline V gene, CDR1 is SGDLS and CDR2 is YYNGEE. The junction had 5 bases not matched to a gene; V was cut back by 3 bases and J by 4 bases. The CDR3 loop spans 14 amino acids.

Notes on this clone: An end of the junction does not agree with germline; a read error may underlie this. The chain is built from TRBV6-1 and TRBJ1-6; D possibly corresponds to TRBD1 (5 bases). CDR3 length: 15 residues. Germline CDR1 MNHNS, CDR2 SASEGT. The CDR3 sequence is CASSETAGIDSPLYF. The CDR3 DNA reads as TGTGCCAGCAGTGAAACGGCAGGGATTGATTCACCCCTCTACTTT.

V and J are TRBV5-8 and TRBJ1-6; weak D call: TRBD1 (5 bases). The CDR3 sequence is 16 residues long. The V gene's germline CDR1 is SGHTS and CDR2 YDEGEE. The V and J ends lost 4 bases and 7 bases respectively, with 18 bases between them. The CDR3 sequence is CASSPQGVRGNSPLHF. In DNA form, the CDR3 reads TGTGCCAGCAGCCCGCAAGGGGTCCGGGGGAATTCACCCCTCCACTTT.

This chain links TRBV28 with TRBJ2-1; no firm D call. CDR3 length: 13 amino acids. The ends were cut back, 7 bases at V and 0 bases at J, with 7 bases in the middle. Germline V gives CDR1 MDHEN, CDR2 SYDVKM. CDR3 protein: CASTVPSYNEQFF. The CDR3 DNA follows: TGTGCCAGCACAGTTCCCTCCTACAATGAGCAGTTCTTC.

J is TRBJ1-1 and V is TRBV19, with TRBD1 matching 9 bases. J gave up 3 bases and V 6 bases, and 8 bases lay outside the gene matches. The CDR3 length is 15 residues. CDR1 and CDR2 (germline): LNHDA, SQIVND (reference sequence). CDR3 bases: TGTGCCAGTAGATTCCTGGACAGGGGAGACACTGAAGCTTTCTTT. Residues: CASRFLDRGDTEAFF.

The chain has TRBV6-5 and TRBJ2-3; the match to TRBD2 covers 14 bases. V lost 6 bases to trimming and J lost 6 bases; unmatched junction nucleotides: 2. Germline loops: CDR1 MNHEY, CDR2 SVGAGI. The CDR3 runs to 14 residues. CDR3 residues: CASRGLAGADTQYF. The CDR3 DNA reads TGTGCCAGCAGGGGACTAGCGGGAGCGGATACGCAGTATTTT.

In this sample, this clone turned up a few times. The chain combines TRBV6-5 with TRBJ2-1; TRBD2 might be the D (5 bases). CDR3 size: 15 residues. V gave up 7 bases and J gave up 3 bases, with 16 bases separating them. Germline V gives CDR1 MNHEY, CDR2 SVGAGI. Here the CDR3 reads CASTLGGQIYNEQFF. The CDR3 region has the DNA TGTGCCAGCACCTTAGGCGGGCAGATCTACAATGAGCAGTTCTTC.

The chain combines TRBV28 with TRBJ1-1; 9 bases are a match to TRBD1. Germline trimming cut 5 bases from V and 0 bases from J; bases unmatched to any gene: 10. Germline V gene sequence: CDR1 MDHEN, CDR2 SYDVKM. The CDR3 is 17 residues long. The CDR3 sequence: CASSPSDRGHMNTEAFF. CDR3 DNA sequence: TGTGCCAGCAGTCCTTCGGACAGGGGACACATGAACACTGAAGCTTTCTTT.

The chain recombines TRBV5-5 with TRBJ1-3; D gene uncertain. CDR3 size: 15 residues. V was pared by 4 bases and J by 1 base, with 12 bases between. Germline CDR1 SGHKS, CDR2 YYEKEE (reference sequence). The CDR3 protein is CASSEAPRSGNTIYF. In DNA, the CDR3 is TGTGCCAGCAGCGAGGCCCCGAGGTCTGGAAACACCATATATTTT.

The chain carries TRBV2 and TRBJ1-1; 7 bases fit TRBD1. Germline assignment: CDR1 SNHLY and CDR2 FYNNEI. V was clipped by 5 bases and J by 2 bases; unmatched bases: 2. The CDR3 consists of 13 residues. The CDR3 spells CASSNRGNTEAFF. The CDR3 bases are TGTGCCAGCAGTAACAGGGGAAACACTGAAGCTTTCTTT.

The chain combines TRBV15 with TRBJ2-7; 7 bases map to TRBD2. Germline lookup yields CDR1 LNHNV and CDR2 YYDKDF (reference sequence). The V segment lost 3 bases and the J segment 0 bases; nucleotides outside the gene matches: 11. This CDR3 has 17 amino acids. CDR3 DNA sequence: TGTGCCACCAGCAGGGAGGGAGCGGGGAAAGGCTCCTACGAGCAGTACTTC. Protein sequence: CATSREGAGKGSYEQYF.

V usage is TRBV6-2 or TRBV6-3 and J usage is TRBJ2-1; no firm D call. The CDR3 spans 15 residues. V was clipped by 0 bases and J by 5 bases, with 11 bases between them. Germline-derived CDR1 and CDR2 are MNHEY and SVGEGT. Here the CDR3 DNA reads TGTGCCAGCAGTTACTCCCTAGGTCGGGACAATGAGCAGTTCTTC. Protein product: CASSYSLGRDNEQFF.

This chain joins TRBV18 and TRBJ1-2; D call uncertain. CDR1 is KGHSH, CDR2 LQKENI, per germline. This CDR3 contains 16 residues. V lost 6 bases and J lost 7, with 24 bases in between. The chain's CDR3 is CASSPRSELASGGYTF. DNA for the CDR3: TGTGCCAGCTCCCCCCGCTCAGAACTAGCTTCTGGTGGCTACACCTTC.

The V gene is TRBV28, the J gene TRBJ2-7; 14 bases agree with TRBD2. The germline gives CDR1 MDHEN, CDR2 SYDVKM. The ends lost 10 bases at V and 3 bases at J; junction bases unmatched: 11. The CDR3 consists of 16 residues. The CDR3 region has the DNA TGTGCCACCCTGGGACTAGCGGGAGTAGGTGTCTACGAGCAGTACTTC. Its protein product is CATLGLAGVGVYEQYF.

The chain is built from TRBV10-3 and TRBJ2-1, with D perhaps TRBD2 (6 bases). V was shortened by 0 bases and J by 4 bases, with 13 bases between the two germline ends. This CDR3 contains 16 residues. The V gene's germline CDR1 is ENHRY and CDR2 SYGVKD. CDR3 sequence (DNA): TGTGCCATCAGTGAGTCGGGGCGGGGACTTTACAATGAGCAGTTCTTC. Translation: CAISESGRGLYNEQFF.

The chain carries TRBV6-5 and TRBJ1-5; a weak D match, TRBD1 (5 bases). Germline-derived CDR1 and CDR2 are MNHEY and SVGAGI. V lost 7 bases and J 4 bases, leaving 14 bases between the germline ends. The CDR3 covers 14 residues. The chain's CDR3 is CASNEGARNQPQHF. In DNA form, the CDR3 reads TGTGCCAGCAACGAAGGGGCTCGGAATCAGCCCCAGCATTTT.

V usage is TRBV10-3 and J usage is TRBJ1-2, with D maybe TRBD1 (6 bases). The V end lost 7 bases, the J end lost 1 base, and 16 bases lay between the germline ends. The CDR3 covers 15 residues. Germline V CDR1 and CDR2: ENHRY, SYGVKD. Here the CDR3 reads CAINPGQLNNYGYTF. CDR3 DNA: TGTGCCATCAACCCGGGACAACTCAATAACTATGGCTACACCTTC.

This chain joins TRBV12-3 or TRBV12-4 and TRBJ2-5, with TRBD2 as a possible D gene (5 bases). The V end lost 5 bases, the J end lost 0 bases, and 7 bases lay between the germline ends. CDR3 length equals 13 residues. The CDR3 reads CASSLDYQETQYF. Here the CDR3 DNA reads TGTGCCAGCAGTCTGGACTACCAAGAGACCCAGTACTTC.